This entry concerns a single T cell receptor (beta chain). Its antigen is not identified. CD45RO-negative, CCR7-positively selected cells formed the naive CD8 fraction, excluding terminally differentiated effector memory CD45RA+ cells. These data are taken from a study of shared clonotypes between healthy human individuals. The CDR3 extends over 15 amino acids. CDR1 and CDR2 from the germline V gene are GTSNPN and SVGIG (reference sequence). V dropped 1 base and J dropped 10; count of bases not matched to a gene: 11. Study-wide results and limits: The study's rarefaction showed incomplete sorted-subset sequencing despite large depth. The low donor count limited represented genetic and exposure-history diversity.

The test was conducted at deep level. DNA at 200 ng, 25,000 to 35,000 T cell genomes, went into sorted-subset replicate PCRs. Data came from immunoSEQ multiplex PCR; TCRdb stores just in-frame clones and leaves some out. The sample includes under 850,000 clones, 80% to 95% of them seen just once. The chain has TRBV30 and TRBJ1-1; 11 bases map to TRBD1. This receptor was identified in a man aged 25 to 45 in good health. The specimen sequenced was naive CD8+ T cells sorted from blood. The CDR3 sequence is CAWSAAFRDRGRAFF. In DNA form, the CDR3 reads TGTGCCTGGAGTGCCGCCTTCCGGGACAGGGGGAGAGCTTTCTTT.